These 13 T cell receptor beta chains were sequenced from one sample in a study of early T cells in non-severe SARS-CoV-2 infection. TCRdb re-called the 5' RACE reads with MiXCR, one entry per CDR3 protein. The sample comprises tens of thousands of distinct CDR3 sequences, approximately 6.1% of which are singletons, and under 25% rests with the top ten. The source was whole blood, collected at baseline. Receptor source: an adult who was a healthcare worker with PCR-confirmed SARS-CoV-2 infection or an uninfected control (not recorded which).

This clonotype has at least ten counts. The rearrangement joins TRBV12-3 or TRBV12-4 to TRBJ2-1; no clear D. The CDR3 is made up of 11 amino acids. Trimming shortened V by 2 bases and J by 7 bases, and 3 bases separated the two germline ends. Here the CDR3 reads CASSLKNEQFF. The CDR3 nucleotides read TGTGCCAGCAGTTTAAAGAATGAGCAGTTCTTC.

The chain is built from TRBV7-2 and TRBJ1-2; 7 bases fit TRBD1. The CDR3 consists of 14 residues. J gave up 4 bases and V 3 bases, and 5 bases lay outside the gene matches. In germline, CDR1 is SGHTA, CDR2 FQGNSA. The CDR3 here is CASSLAGQLYGYTF. CDR3 bases: TGTGCCAGCAGCTTGGCGGGACAGCTCTATGGCTACACCTTC.

This clonotype was counted ten times or more. The J gene is TRBJ2-3, the V gene TRBV2; 8 bases align to TRBD2. J lost 7 bases, V lost 6 bases, and 12 bases had no gene match. The CDR3 runs 15 residues. Germline-derived CDR1 and CDR2 are SNHLY and FYNNEI. The CDR3 is CASSRGGRTGNTQYF. CDR3 coding DNA: TGTGCCAGCAGCCGTGGCGGGAGGACTGGAAATACGCAGTATTTT.

The rearrangement uses TRBV7-2 and TRBJ1-1; no clear D. CDR3 length equals 13 residues. Germline V gene data show CDR1 as SGHTA and CDR2 as FQGNSA. Trimming shortened V by 11 bases and J by 2 bases, and 15 bases separated the two germline ends. For the CDR3, the DNA is TGTGCCTCACGGGAAAGGCTTAACACTGAAGCTTTCTTT. Translating gives CASRERLNTEAFF.

Many counts were recorded for this clonotype. V and J are TRBV12-3 or TRBV12-4 and TRBJ2-7, with 9 nucleotides matching TRBD2. The V gene end was trimmed by 8 bases and the J gene end by 2 bases; junction bases not matched to a gene: 7. The CDR3 sequence is 14 residues long. Here the CDR3 reads CASLRGGIPYEQYF. CDR3 sequence (DNA): TGTGCCAGCTTGCGGGGGGGGATCCCCTACGAGCAGTACTTC.

This clonotype appeared many times. This chain uses TRBV12-3 or TRBV12-4 with TRBJ2-7; the match to TRBD1 covers 8 bases. V gave up 6 bases and J gave up 3 bases; unmatched junction bases: 7. This CDR3 spans 14 amino acids. The CDR3 region has the DNA TGTGCCAGCAGCCCGACAGGGGCCGGCTACGAGCAGTACTTC. Protein sequence: CASSPTGAGYEQYF.

This clonotype was recorded a few times. The chain combines TRBV7-2 with TRBJ1-6; 7 bases line up with TRBD1. Germline V gene sequence: CDR1 SGHTA, CDR2 FQGNSA. CDR3 size: 15 residues. V lost 5 bases to trimming and J lost 7 bases; unmatched junction nucleotides: 8. Written as DNA, the CDR3 is TGTGCCAGCAGCCCCTCGACAGGGAGAAATTCACCCCTCCACTTT. Protein sequence: CASSPSTGRNSPLHF.

A few counts support this clonotype. The chain recombines TRBV12-3 or TRBV12-4 with TRBJ2-1; no clear D gene. CDR3 length: 11 residues. V was clipped by 3 bases and J by 8 bases, with 5 bases between them. CDR3 loop: CASSFGHEQFF. CDR3 coding DNA: TGTGCCAGCAGTTTTGGGCATGAGCAGTTCTTC.

The chain joins TRBV9 to TRBJ2-5; 9 nucleotides line up with TRBD2. CDR1 and CDR2 from the germline V gene are SGDLS and YYNGEE. Trimming took 0 bases from V and 1 from J; bases not matched to a gene: 7. The CDR3 loop spans 17 amino acids. The CDR3 sequence is CASSVVPGLAFQETQYF. The CDR3 DNA reads as TGTGCCAGCAGCGTAGTACCGGGACTAGCTTTCCAAGAGACCCAGTACTTC.

This clonotype was seen ten or more times. CDR3 bases: TGTGCCAGCAGCTTAGGAAGCGGAAACACCATATATTTT. Translated: CASSLGSGNTIYF. This sequence joins TRBV7-6 and TRBJ1-3, with unresolved D. This CDR3 spans 13 amino acids. CDR1 SGHVS and CDR2 FNYEAQ come from the germline V gene. The V end lost 1 base, the J end lost 4 bases, and 5 bases lay between the germline ends.

This clonotype has at least ten counts. The V call is TRBV7-9, the J call TRBJ2-1; D remains unclear. The germline V and J ends were trimmed by 3 bases and 4 bases, with 13 bases remaining between them. Germline lookup yields CDR1 SEHNR and CDR2 FQNEAQ (reference sequence). The CDR3 consists of 15 residues. In DNA form, the CDR3 reads TGTGCCAGCAGCTTGGTCCAGGCTTATTACAATGAGCAGTTCTTC. It codes for CASSLVQAYYNEQFF.

This clonotype was found many times. Here the CDR3 DNA reads TGTGCCAGCAGCTTAGCCCGGCCACCCTACGAGCAGTACTTC. It is translated as CASSLARPPYEQYF. The gene calls are TRBV7-8 and TRBJ2-7, with D unclear. The germline V gene has CDR1 SGHVS and CDR2 FQNEAQ. V gave up 0 bases and J gave up 2 bases, with 8 bases separating them. The CDR3 is made up of 14 amino acids. The full variable domain, in which reference TRBV7-8 and TRBJ2-7 provide the parts outside the CDR3, is GAGVSQSPRYKVAKRGQDVALRCDPISGHVSLFWYQQALGQGPEFLTYFQNEAQLDKSGLPSDRFFAERPEGSVSTLKIQRTQQEDSAVYLCASSLARPPYEQYFGPGTRLTVT.

This clonotype was counted between two and nine times. This chain joins TRBV7-3 and TRBJ1-5, with no clear D. Germline loops: CDR1 SGHTA, CDR2 FQGTGA. The CDR3 has 12 residues. The V end lost 5 bases, the J end lost 4 bases, and 6 bases lay between the germline ends. CDR3 protein: CASSRINQPQHF. CDR3 in DNA: TGTGCCAGCAGCCGAATTAATCAGCCCCAGCATTTT.